A selection of T cell receptor beta chains follows, all from one sample in a study of tumor-infiltrating lymphocytes in oesophageal squamous cell carcinoma. TCRdb used MiXCR to reprocess the PCR reads, holding one entry per CDR3 protein. The sample carries under 15,000 distinct CDR3 sequences, 45% to 65% recorded once. The source material was esophageal tumor tissue. The receptors were gathered from a female donor with esophageal squamous cell carcinoma. The CDR3 runs from the conserved cysteine through the conserved F or W. Each record gives: CDR3 length, clone size, V gene, D gene, J gene, CDR3 DNA, CDR3 protein. D genes are given only for firm matches. Clone size is given for some rows only: seen once, a few or many times, or a class if the clone is expanded.

CDR3 length: 15
clone size: few
V gene: TRBV6-1
D gene: TRBD2
J gene: TRBJ2-1
CDR3 DNA: TGTGCCAGCAGTGAAATTAGCGGGGGGGCAAAGGAGCAGTTCTTC
CDR3 protein: CASSEISGGAKEQFF

CDR3 length: 14
clone size: once
V gene: TRBV11-3
D gene: -
J gene: TRBJ2-7
CDR3 DNA: TGTGCCAGCAGCTTAGAAGGACCCTCCTACGAGCAGTACTTC
CDR3 protein: CASSLEGPSYEQYF

CDR3 length: 17
clone size: -
V gene: TRBV7-2
D gene: -
J gene: TRBJ2-3
CDR3 DNA: TGTGCCAGCAGCTTAGAATGGCAGGCAGGTGTTACAGATACGCAGTATTTT
CDR3 protein: CASSLEWQAGVTDTQYF

CDR3 length: 13
clone size: -
V gene: TRBV7-3
D gene: -
J gene: TRBJ2-1
CDR3 DNA: TGTGCCAGCAGTTCCTCTGGCCTACCACAGCAGTTCTTC
CDR3 protein: CASSSSGLPQQFF

CDR3 length: 15
clone size: medium-sized
V gene: TRBV7-9
D gene: -
J gene: TRBJ2-1
CDR3 DNA: TGTGCCAGCAGCTTAGCTAGCCCCAGAACGGAGGAGCAGTTCTTC
CDR3 protein: CASSLASPRTEEQFF

CDR3 length: 15
clone size: medium-sized
V gene: TRBV24-1
D gene: -
J gene: TRBJ2-5
CDR3 DNA: TGTGCCACCAGTGATTGGCAGGGGTCCCAAGAGACCCAGTACTTC
CDR3 protein: CATSDWQGSQETQYF

CDR3 length: 20
clone size: -
V gene: TRBV23-1
D gene: TRBD1
J gene: TRBJ2-6
CDR3 DNA: TGCGCCAGCAGTCAAAATGTGGGGACAGGGTACGTCACTGGGGCCAACGTCCTGACTTTC
CDR3 protein: CASSQNVGTGYVTGANVLTF

CDR3 length: 14
clone size: -
V gene: TRBV7-2
D gene: -
J gene: TRBJ2-7
CDR3 DNA: TGTGCCAGCAGCTTAGGCCCTAGTAGGTACGAGCAGTACTTC
CDR3 protein: CASSLGPSRYEQYF

CDR3 length: 16
clone size: few
V gene: TRBV2
D gene: TRBD2
J gene: TRBJ2-3
CDR3 DNA: TGTGCCAGCGGATTTAGCGGGAGGGCCTCTGTAGATACGCAGTATTTT
CDR3 protein: CASGFSGRASVDTQYF

CDR3 length: 11
clone size: -
V gene: TRBV11-2
D gene: -
J gene: TRBJ2-7
CDR3 DNA: TGTGCCAGCAGCCCCGTCTACGAGCAGTACTTC
CDR3 protein: CASSPVYEQYF

CDR3 length: 15
clone size: -
V gene: TRBV28
D gene: -
J gene: TRBJ2-7
CDR3 DNA: TGTGCCAGCAGTTTAGATTACGGGGGAAACTACGAGCAGTACTTC
CDR3 protein: CASSLDYGGNYEQYF

CDR3 length: 13
clone size: -
V gene: TRBV27
D gene: -
J gene: TRBJ2-5
CDR3 DNA: TGTGCCAGCAGTTTCGGACTCGGAGAGACCCAGTACTTC
CDR3 protein: CASSFGLGETQYF

CDR3 length: 13
clone size: -
V gene: TRBV7-2
D gene: -
J gene: TRBJ2-3
CDR3 DNA: TGTGCCAGCAGCTTGGGGACGGCAGATACGCAGTATTTT
CDR3 protein: CASSLGTADTQYF

CDR3 length: 18
clone size: medium-sized
V gene: TRBV6-6
D gene: -
J gene: TRBJ2-4
CDR3 DNA: TGTGCCAGCAGTTACCGCTGGGGACGTATTGGGGGCAAAAACATTCAGTACTTC
CDR3 protein: CASSYRWGRIGGKNIQYF

CDR3 length: 12
clone size: -
V gene: TRBV12-3/TRBV12-4
D gene: -
J gene: TRBJ1-1
CDR3 DNA: TGTGCCAGCAGTTTAGGTACCCTCCGAGCTTTCTTT
CDR3 protein: CASSLGTLRAFF

CDR3 length: 17
clone size: -
V gene: TRBV7-3
D gene: -
J gene: TRBJ2-5
CDR3 DNA: TGTGCCAGCAGCTTACGGACAGCTTTCTCCTATAATTCACCCCTCCACTTC
CDR3 protein: CASSLRTAFSYNSPLHF

CDR3 length: 13
clone size: many
V gene: TRBV10-1
D gene: -
J gene: TRBJ2-7
CDR3 DNA: TGCGCCAGCAGTGACAGGGTTGGATACGAGCAGTACTTC
CDR3 protein: CASSDRVGYEQYF

CDR3 length: 15
clone size: -
V gene: TRBV6-6
D gene: TRBD2
J gene: TRBJ2-1
CDR3 DNA: TGTGCCAGCAACCAAGCGGGAGGGGTCTACAATGAGCAGTTCTTC
CDR3 protein: CASNQAGGVYNEQFF

CDR3 length: 15
clone size: many
V gene: TRBV11-2
D gene: -
J gene: TRBJ2-1
CDR3 DNA: TGTGCCAGCAGCTCCATTGGGATAAAGTACAATGAGCAGTTCTTC
CDR3 protein: CASSSIGIKYNEQFF

CDR3 length: 16
clone size: -
V gene: TRBV7-2
D gene: TRBD2
J gene: TRBJ2-7
CDR3 DNA: TGTGCCAGCAGCTTGCCCTGGGGGGGGAATTACAATGAGCAGTACTTC
CDR3 protein: CASSLPWGGNYNEQYF

CDR3 length: 16
clone size: -
V gene: TRBV24-1
D gene: -
J gene: TRBJ2-2
CDR3 DNA: TGTGCCACCAGTGATTTGTCAGGGTTTTATCCCGGGGAGCTGTTTTTT
CDR3 protein: CATSDLSGFYPGELFF

CDR3 length: 14
clone size: few
V gene: TRBV7-6
D gene: -
J gene: TRBJ2-1
CDR3 DNA: TGTGCCAGCAGCTTAGTCCCGGGGGCCAATGAGCAGTTCTTC
CDR3 protein: CASSLVPGANEQFF

CDR3 length: 13
clone size: -
V gene: TRBV12-3/TRBV12-4
D gene: -
J gene: TRBJ2-7
CDR3 DNA: TGTGCCAGCAGTTTTGAGTGGGCCTACGAGCAGTACTTC
CDR3 protein: CASSFEWAYEQYF

CDR3 length: 11
clone size: -
V gene: TRBV12-5
D gene: TRBD2
J gene: TRBJ2-1
CDR3 DNA: TGTGCTAGTGGTTCAATCGGGGGGGCGTTATTC
CDR3 protein: CASGSIGGALF

CDR3 length: 12
clone size: few
V gene: TRBV12-5
D gene: -
J gene: TRBJ1-1
CDR3 DNA: TGTGCTAGTGGTCCCTCGTACACTGAAGCTTTCTTT
CDR3 protein: CASGPSYTEAFF

CDR3 length: 13
clone size: -
V gene: TRBV7-2
D gene: TRBD1
J gene: TRBJ2-7
CDR3 DNA: TGTGCCAGCAGCCGGGGACAGACCTACGAGCAGTACTTC
CDR3 protein: CASSRGQTYEQYF

CDR3 length: 12
clone size: -
V gene: TRBV11-2
D gene: -
J gene: TRBJ2-5
CDR3 DNA: TGTGCCAGCAGCAATCTTCCGGAGACCCAGTACTTC
CDR3 protein: CASSNLPETQYF

CDR3 length: 19
clone size: -
V gene: TRBV6-6
D gene: TRBD2
J gene: TRBJ2-3
CDR3 DNA: TGTGCCAGCAGTTACTCAGGGACTAGCGGCCCCACTAGCACAGATACGCAGTATTTT
CDR3 protein: CASSYSGTSGPTSTDTQYF

CDR3 length: 14
clone size: many
V gene: TRBV5-1
D gene: -
J gene: TRBJ1-1
CDR3 DNA: TGCGCCAGCAGCTTGGGGGTCGCAGGGCGTGAAGCTTTCTTT
CDR3 protein: CASSLGVAGREAFF

CDR3 length: 11
clone size: -
V gene: TRBV7-3
D gene: -
J gene: TRBJ2-1
CDR3 DNA: TGTGCCAGCAGCTTAACAATCTGGCAGTTCTTC
CDR3 protein: CASSLTIWQFF

CDR3 length: 13
clone size: medium-sized
V gene: TRBV7-2
D gene: -
J gene: TRBJ1-4
CDR3 DNA: TGTGCCAGCAGCTTAGACAGGGTTGAAAAACTGTTTTTT
CDR3 protein: CASSLDRVEKLFF

CDR3 length: 17
clone size: -
V gene: TRBV12-3/TRBV12-4
D gene: TRBD2
J gene: TRBJ2-1
CDR3 DNA: TGTGCCAGCAGTTCTCGAAGGACTAGCGACTCCTCCTACGAGCAGTTCTTC
CDR3 protein: CASSSRRTSDSSYEQFF

CDR3 length: 12
clone size: -
V gene: TRBV28
D gene: -
J gene: TRBJ1-1
CDR3 DNA: TGTGCCAGCATCGCGGCGGGCACTGAAGCTTTCTTT
CDR3 protein: CASIAAGTEAFF

CDR3 length: 14
clone size: -
V gene: TRBV7-8
D gene: -
J gene: TRBJ2-5
CDR3 DNA: TGTGCCAGCAGCTTAGTTCTGGGCGAGGAGACCCAGTACTTC
CDR3 protein: CASSLVLGEETQYF

CDR3 length: 16
clone size: many
V gene: TRBV5-6
D gene: -
J gene: TRBJ1-1
CDR3 DNA: TGTGCCAGCAGCTTGGCAGGGTTGGGGCAAGTCACTGAAGCTTTCTTT
CDR3 protein: CASSLAGLGQVTEAFF

CDR3 length: 18
clone size: -
V gene: TRBV7-4
D gene: TRBD1
J gene: TRBJ1-1
CDR3 DNA: TGTGCCAGCAGCTTAGGACGCGGGAGGGACAGGGTGAACACTGAAGCTTTCTTT
CDR3 protein: CASSLGRGRDRVNTEAFF

CDR3 length: 16
clone size: -
V gene: TRBV7-6
D gene: TRBD2
J gene: TRBJ2-3
CDR3 DNA: TGTGCCAGCAGCTTCTCTAGCGGGGGCAGCACAGATACGCAGTATTTT
CDR3 protein: CASSFSSGGSTDTQYF

CDR3 length: 17
clone size: -
V gene: TRBV7-8
D gene: TRBD2
J gene: TRBJ2-1
CDR3 DNA: TGTGCCAGCAGCTTCGAGGGACTACTCGATACCTACAATGAGCAGTTCTTC
CDR3 protein: CASSFEGLLDTYNEQFF

CDR3 length: 16
clone size: -
V gene: TRBV2
D gene: TRBD2
J gene: TRBJ2-1
CDR3 DNA: TGTGCCAGCAGTGAAGCAAAGCTAGCGGACCTTAATGAGCAGTTCTTC
CDR3 protein: CASSEAKLADLNEQFF

CDR3 length: 13
clone size: -
V gene: TRBV6-5
D gene: -
J gene: TRBJ1-5
CDR3 DNA: TGTGCCAGCAGTGAAACGAGGAACCAGCCCCAGCATTTT
CDR3 protein: CASSETRNQPQHF

CDR3 length: 15
clone size: -
V gene: TRBV7-8
D gene: -
J gene: TRBJ2-3
CDR3 DNA: TGTGCCAGCAGCTTCCACATCGACAGCGCAGATACGCAGTATTTT
CDR3 protein: CASSFHIDSADTQYF

CDR3 length: 14
clone size: medium-sized
V gene: TRBV12-3/TRBV12-4
D gene: TRBD1
J gene: TRBJ1-6
CDR3 DNA: TGTGCCAGCAGTCGGGACAGGGTCAATTCACCCCTCCACTTT
CDR3 protein: CASSRDRVNSPLHF

CDR3 length: 14
clone size: -
V gene: TRBV12-3/TRBV12-4
D gene: -
J gene: TRBJ2-4
CDR3 DNA: TGTGCCAGCAGTCCTCGATCCTGGGGGTCACCCCTCCACTTC
CDR3 protein: CASSPRSWGSPLHF

CDR3 length: 14
clone size: -
V gene: TRBV7-9
D gene: -
J gene: TRBJ1-1
CDR3 DNA: TGTGCCAGCAGCCCCCCGAAGGCGTTCACTGAAGCTTTCTTT
CDR3 protein: CASSPPKAFTEAFF

CDR3 length: 15
clone size: once
V gene: TRBV7-2
D gene: -
J gene: TRBJ2-2
CDR3 DNA: TGTGCCAGCAGCTTTACACCCAAGGGCACCGGGGAGCTGTTTTTT
CDR3 protein: CASSFTPKGTGELFF

CDR3 length: 13
clone size: medium-sized
V gene: TRBV7-6
D gene: -
J gene: TRBJ2-7
CDR3 DNA: TGTGCCAGCAGCTTAGATATTTGGGGTGGGCAGTACTTC
CDR3 protein: CASSLDIWGGQYF

CDR3 length: 15
clone size: few
V gene: TRBV3-1
D gene: -
J gene: TRBJ2-7
CDR3 DNA: TGTGCCAGCAGCCAGACCGGGGGATACCTCTACGAGCAGTACTTC
CDR3 protein: CASSQTGGYLYEQYF

CDR3 length: 14
clone size: -
V gene: TRBV7-6
D gene: TRBD1
J gene: TRBJ2-6
CDR3 DNA: TGTGCCAGCAGCTTAGAGACAGGGGCAGATACGCAGTATTTC
CDR3 protein: CASSLETGADTQYF

CDR3 length: 12
clone size: -
V gene: TRBV7-6
D gene: -
J gene: TRBJ2-7
CDR3 DNA: TGTGCCAGCAGCTCCATGATCGGCGAGCAGTACTTC
CDR3 protein: CASSSMIGEQYF

CDR3 length: 17
clone size: -
V gene: TRBV7-4
D gene: TRBD2
J gene: TRBJ2-1
CDR3 DNA: TGTGCCAGCAGCTTAGGCCTCGGGGGGAGCTCCTACAATGAGCAGTTCTTC
CDR3 protein: CASSLGLGGSSYNEQFF

CDR3 length: 18
clone size: -
V gene: TRBV7-2
D gene: TRBD1
J gene: TRBJ2-1
CDR3 DNA: TGTGCCAGCAGCTCACGACTCCCCGGGACAGGGACATACAATGAGCAGTTCTTC
CDR3 protein: CASSSRLPGTGTYNEQFF

CDR3 length: 16
clone size: -
V gene: TRBV7-6
D gene: -
J gene: TRBJ2-3
CDR3 DNA: TGTGCCAGCAGCTTAGTGGGGGGCAAGAGCACAGATACGCAGTATTTT
CDR3 protein: CASSLVGGKSTDTQYF

CDR3 length: 13
clone size: -
V gene: TRBV7-6
D gene: -
J gene: TRBJ2-7
CDR3 DNA: TGTGCCAGCAGCTTAGGGCTGGGTGGCGAGCAGTACTTC
CDR3 protein: CASSLGLGGEQYF

CDR3 length: 16
clone size: few
V gene: TRBV18
D gene: TRBD1
J gene: TRBJ2-5
CDR3 DNA: TGTGCCAGCTCCCGACCACCCGGGACAGGGTCCAATGAGCAGTACTTC
CDR3 protein: CASSRPPGTGSNEQYF

CDR3 length: 11
clone size: -
V gene: TRBV12-3/TRBV12-4
D gene: -
J gene: TRBJ2-3
CDR3 DNA: TGTGCCAGCAGGAGCACAGATACGCAGTATTTT
CDR3 protein: CASRSTDTQYF

CDR3 length: 18
clone size: -
V gene: TRBV6-2/TRBV6-3
D gene: TRBD2
J gene: TRBJ2-2
CDR3 DNA: TGTGCCAGCAGACCTCTAGCGGGGCCACTCGCGAACACCGGGGAGCTGTTTTTT
CDR3 protein: CASRPLAGPLANTGELFF